This T cell receptor (beta chain) was observed in a study of post-analysis software for immune sequencing data. Study-wide background: The disease courses spanned relapsing-remitting, secondary progressive and progressive-relapsing forms of multiple sclerosis.

With 6 bases clipped from V and 4 bases from J, the junction kept 13 bases outside the gene matches. The length of the CDR3 is 17 residues. Per germline, CDR1 KGHSH and CDR2 LQKENI. Each TCR beta cDNA library carried unique molecular identifiers. There were about 0.85 to 11 million T cells, and around 460,000 cDNA molecules came from them. TCRdb re-analysed the PCR reads in MiXCR, keeping a single row per CDR3 protein. This sample has about 380,000 distinct CDR3 sequences; around 33% occur once, and the top ten carry 13%. This clonotype was recorded a few times. Its specificity is not known. Study findings and constraints: F measure grouped same-batch samples tightly together. Patients with multiple sclerosis recorded significantly lower normalized Chao1 diversity than controls, the study found. Patients carried a handful of TRBV segments more frequently than controls did, and TRBV5-6, TRBV5-1 and TRBV20-1 were among them.

This TCR was sampled from a girl aged 10 to 17 with multiple sclerosis. The sample consisted of blood. This chain joins TRBV18 and TRBJ1-1, with 11 bases aligning to TRBD1. The CDR3 reads CASSQSPAGTGGTEAFF. Written as DNA, the CDR3 is TGTGCCAGCTCCCAATCCCCCGCCGGGACAGGGGGCACTGAAGCTTTCTTT.